Listed below are T cell receptor beta chains from one sample, sequenced in a study of T cells in Graves' hyperthyroidism and ophthalmopathy. TCRdb re-analysed the multiplex PCR reads in MiXCR, keeping a single row per CDR3 protein. This sample yields about 560,000 distinct CDR3 sequences, of which over 15% are seen a single time; under 20% belongs to the top ten. Sequencing used blood. These receptors were obtained from a woman between 18 and 29 years old with Graves' hyperthyroidism. Each CDR3 is given with its conserved first and last residue. A D gene is named only where the DNA matches it firmly. Part of the rows lack a size; the others show once, few, many or a class for expanded clones.

CDR3: CAIRLAGGPNEQFF; DNA: TGTGCCATCAGACTAGCGGGAGGGCCGAATGAGCAGTTCTTC; V: TRBV10-3; D: TRBD2; J: TRBJ2-1; size: -
CDR3: CSVEETVGNEQFF; DNA: TGCAGCGTTGAAGAAACAGTGGGCAATGAGCAGTTCTTC; V: TRBV29-1; D: -; J: TRBJ2-1; size: many
CDR3: CASSVQGLGQPRHF; DNA: TGTGCCAGCAGCGTACAGGGTCTGGGTCAGCCCCGGCATTTT; V: TRBV7-2; D: -; J: TRBJ1-5; size: few
CDR3: CASSQVGRGYSGNTIYF; DNA: TGCGCCAGCAGCCAAGTAGGACGGGGGTACTCTGGAAACACCATATATTTT; V: TRBV4-3; D: -; J: TRBJ1-3; size: -
CDR3: CATRDRGFTDTQYF; DNA: TGTGCCACTCGGGACAGGGGGTTCACAGATACGCAGTATTTT; V: TRBV19; D: TRBD1; J: TRBJ2-3; size: few
CDR3: CASSNPLQAAEAFF; DNA: TGTGCCAGCAGCAACCCCTTACAAGCAGCTGAAGCTTTCTTT; V: TRBV7-9; D: -; J: TRBJ1-1; size: few
CDR3: CASWDSPYEQYF; DNA: TGTGCCAGCTGGGACAGCCCCTACGAGCAGTACTTC; V: TRBV28; D: TRBD1; J: TRBJ2-7; size: many
CDR3: CASSAGGTPTDTQYF; DNA: TGTGCCAGCAGTGCGGGGGGTACCCCCACAGATACGCAGTATTTT; V: TRBV2; D: TRBD2; J: TRBJ2-3; size: many
CDR3: CASRPLGRLGGGGYEQYF; DNA: TGTGCCAGCAGGCCCTTGGGGAGGTTGGGCGGGGGCGGCTACGAGCAGTACTTC; V: TRBV7-2; D: -; J: TRBJ2-7; size: few
CDR3: CASSTLPKTGGHYTGELFF; DNA: TGTGCCAGCAGTACCCTTCCGAAGACAGGGGGCCATTACACCGGGGAGCTGTTTTTT; V: TRBV6-2/TRBV6-3; D: TRBD1; J: TRBJ2-2; size: -
CDR3: CASSLANRGEQYF; DNA: TGTGCCAGCAGCTTAGCTAATCGGGGTGAGCAGTACTTC; V: TRBV7-6; D: -; J: TRBJ2-7; size: few
CDR3: CASSLRLAGDQETQYF; DNA: TGTGCCAGCAGCTTAAGGCTAGCGGGGGACCAAGAGACCCAGTACTTC; V: TRBV7-9; D: TRBD2; J: TRBJ2-5; size: many
CDR3: CASKRDREYNEQFF; DNA: TGTGCCAGCAAAAGGGACAGGGAGTACAATGAGCAGTTCTTC; V: TRBV6-1; D: TRBD1; J: TRBJ2-1; size: -
CDR3: CSAELLGTSGYNEQFF; DNA: TGCAGTGCTGAACTCTTAGGGACTAGCGGCTACAATGAGCAGTTCTTC; V: TRBV20-1; D: TRBD2; J: TRBJ2-1; size: few
CDR3: CSVASKRERTGELFF; DNA: TGCAGTGTGGCCTCTAAGCGGGAGAGGACCGGGGAGCTGTTTTTT; V: TRBV20-1; D: TRBD2; J: TRBJ2-2; size: -
CDR3: CASNNPPVGKHSPLHF; DNA: TGTGCCAGCAATAACCCCCCTGTAGGGAAGCACTCACCCCTCCACTTT; V: TRBV2; D: -; J: TRBJ1-6; size: many
CDR3: CSARGSSSSSHEQYF; DNA: TGCAGTGCCCGAGGTTCTAGCAGTAGCTCCCACGAGCAGTACTTC; V: TRBV20-1; D: -; J: TRBJ2-7; size: -
CDR3: CSVGRTGTYEQYF; DNA: TGCAGCGTCGGTAGGACGGGCACCTACGAGCAGTACTTC; V: TRBV29-1; D: -; J: TRBJ2-7; size: -
CDR3: CSARDPGGADTGELFF; DNA: TGCAGTGCTAGAGATCCGGGAGGCGCGGACACCGGGGAGCTGTTTTTT; V: TRBV20-1; D: TRBD2; J: TRBJ2-2; size: few
CDR3: CASGLGDRSLNTGELFF; DNA: TGTGCTAGTGGTTTGGGAGACAGGTCTCTGAACACCGGGGAGCTGTTTTTT; V: TRBV12-5; D: -; J: TRBJ2-2; size: few
CDR3: CASSSLRGLEGNYGYTF; DNA: TGTGCCAGCAGTTCGTTGAGGGGATTGGAAGGAAACTATGGCTACACCTTC; V: TRBV12-3/TRBV12-4; D: -; J: TRBJ1-2; size: -
CDR3: CASSLAVVGLAGGDTQYF; DNA: TGTGCCAGCAGCTTAGCTGTCGTAGGACTAGCGGGGGGAGATACGCAGTATTTT; V: TRBV7-8; D: TRBD2; J: TRBJ2-3; size: many
CDR3: CATEDLGGTYEQYF; DNA: TGTGCCACCGAAGACCTAGGGGGGACCTACGAGCAGTACTTC; V: TRBV10-3; D: -; J: TRBJ2-7; size: few
CDR3: CASSLEAGGPGDTQYF; DNA: TGTGCCAGCAGCTTAGAAGCGGGGGGGCCGGGGGATACGCAGTATTTT; V: TRBV7-2; D: TRBD2; J: TRBJ2-3; size: many
CDR3: CASSLRFASGVGLDEQYF; DNA: TGTGCCAGCAGTTTAAGGTTCGCCTCAGGGGTCGGTTTAGACGAGCAGTACTTC; V: TRBV28; D: -; J: TRBJ2-7; size: many
CDR3: CASSLEDGWSFTDTQYF; DNA: TGTGCCAGCAGCTTAGAGGACGGTTGGAGTTTCACAGATACGCAGTATTTT; V: TRBV11-3; D: -; J: TRBJ2-3; size: many